This T cell receptor beta chain was sequenced during a study of blood T cell repertoires in COVID-19. The overall study: Specimens from acute and convalescent COVID-19 originated in the United States, Italy and Spain. The cDNA or gDNA used as material had been derived from T cells, B-cell-depleted T cells, or PBMCs.

In the original analysis: By means of reference gene primer amplification, nucleated cell counts were estimated. Repertoires were generated with immunoSEQ multiplex PCR, while TCRdb's copy carries only in-frame clones and drops some. The V and J calls and clone size come from that table; D and trimming were worked out from the DNA. The data contain approximately 110,000 clones, around 86% of them singletons. Germline lookup yields CDR1 SGHAT and CDR2 FQNNGV. The CDR3 runs to 15 residues. V lost 5 bases and J 4 bases, leaving 15 bases between the germline ends. The V call is TRBV11-2, the J call TRBJ2-1, with a tentative D call TRBD2 (6 bases). The sequence was obtained from a man aged 50 to 60 with acute or convalescent COVID-19. The sequenced sample was peripheral blood. The CDR3 DNA reads TGTGCCAGCAGCCCCACGGCGGGGTATTACAATGAGCAGTTCTTC. It is translated as CASSPTAGYYNEQFF.